One sample yielded the 13 T cell receptor beta chains listed below, sequenced in a study of T cell repertoires in cytomegalovirus infection. MiXCR, applied by TCRdb to the reads, yields one record per CDR3 protein. This sample has about 230,000 distinct CDR3 sequences, with roughly 23% found just once. The sample taken for sequencing was CD8+ T cells from PBMCs. These receptors were taken from a human donor in good health (CMV status not recorded). Some clones in this sample may be carry-over from other donors' samples.

This clonotype appeared a few times. The chain recombines TRBV4-1 with TRBJ2-1; perhaps TRBD1 as D (5 bases). V was trimmed by 2 bases and J by 6 bases, leaving 20 bases between them. This CDR3 is 17 amino acids long. Looked up from germline, CDR1 is MGHRA and CDR2 is YSYEKL. CDR3 sequence (DNA): TGCGCCAGCAGCCAAAGGGGTCGGGTCCCCAACCTCAATGAGCAGTTCTTC. Its protein product is CASSQRGRVPNLNEQFF.

The sample holds many counts of this clonotype. The rearrangement links TRBV7-6 to TRBJ2-1, with 8 bases lining up with TRBD1. V lost 8 bases to trimming and J lost 5 bases; unmatched junction nucleotides: 26. The germline CDR1 and CDR2 sequences are SGHVS and FNYEAQ. This CDR3 has 20 amino acids. Here the CDR3 DNA reads TGTGCCAGCTCCGCGGCGAACCCCACGGCCGACCAGGGGGCGGACAATGAGCAGTTCTTC. It yields the protein CASSAANPTADQGADNEQFF.

This clonotype has only a few counts. This chain uses TRBV6-2 or TRBV6-3 with TRBJ2-4; D not resolved. The CDR3 extends over 11 amino acids. V gave up 5 bases and J gave up 7 bases, with 6 bases separating them. The germline V gene encodes CDR1 MNHEY and CDR2 SVGEGT. The CDR3 sequence: CASSEANIQYF. For the CDR3, the DNA is TGTGCCAGCAGTGAAGCGAACATTCAGTACTTC.

The rearrangement uses TRBV20-1 and TRBJ2-3, with 12 bases lining up with TRBD2. CDR1 is DFQATT and CDR2 is SNEGSKA in the germline V gene (reference sequence). CDR3 length: 18 residues. Germline trimming cut 3 bases from V and 2 bases from J; bases unmatched to any gene: 12. CDR3: CSARSSGGARGSTDTQYF. DNA of the CDR3: TGCAGTGCTAGGTCTAGCGGGGGGGCGAGGGGGTCCACAGATACGCAGTATTTT.

J is TRBJ2-1 and V is TRBV20-1, with 7 nucleotides matching TRBD1. The germline gives CDR1 DFQATT, CDR2 SNEGSKA (reference sequence). The CDR3 loop spans 15 amino acids. J gave up 0 bases and V 5 bases, and 7 bases lay outside the gene matches. In nucleotides, the CDR3 is TGCAGTGCTTCCCAAACAGGGGACTCCTACAATGAGCAGTTCTTC. Translated, it gives CSASQTGDSYNEQFF.

The rearrangement links TRBV7-9 to TRBJ1-1; the D is unclear. Per germline, CDR1 SEHNR and CDR2 FQNEAQ (reference sequence). Trimming left V 0 bases short and J 3 bases short, with 11 bases between. This CDR3 contains 15 residues. The CDR3 region is CASSLASGDHTEAFF. The CDR3 nucleotides are TGTGCCAGCAGCTTAGCCTCAGGAGACCACACTGAAGCTTTCTTT.

DNA of the CDR3: TGTGCCAGCAGCCGACCCCACACTGAAGCTTTCTTT. The encoded protein is CASSRPHTEAFF. The V gene is TRBV28, the J gene TRBJ1-1; D not certain. Trimming shortened V by 6 bases and J by 3 bases, and 8 bases separated the two germline ends. Germline V CDR1 and CDR2: MDHEN, SYDVKM. The CDR3 extends over 12 amino acids. The variable domain in full, completed from reference TRBV28 and TRBJ1-1, reads DVKVTQSSRYLVKRTGEKVFLECVQDMDHENMFWYRQDPGLGLRLIYFSYDVKMKEKGDIPEGYSVSREKKERFSLILESASTNQTSMYLCASSRPHTEAFFGQGTRLTVV.

This chain joins TRBV6-6 and TRBJ1-1; no clear D. Germline V CDR1 and CDR2: MNHNY, SVGAGI (reference sequence). V gave up 0 bases and J gave up 4 bases, with 9 bases separating them. The CDR3 is 14 residues long. The CDR3 sequence: CASSYSAGTTEAFF. CDR3 in DNA: TGTGCCAGCAGTTACTCTGCTGGCACCACTGAAGCTTTCTTT.

This clonotype was seen a single time. A much larger clone is a single base away; this may be a read error. The rearrangement uses TRBV7-8 and TRBJ1-5, with D unresolved. Trimming removed 2 bases at V and 3 bases at J, with 17 bases between. The CDR3 is 17 residues long. In germline, CDR1 is SGHVS, CDR2 FQNEAQ. The CDR3 reads CASSLSLATRPNQPQHF. The CDR3, as DNA: TGTGCCAGCAGCTTATCCCTCGCGACCAGGCCCAATCAGCCCCAGCATTTT.

This clonotype was detected only a few times. J is TRBJ1-1 and V is TRBV5-1; TRBD1 aligns across 10 bases. V was clipped by 4 bases and J by 4 bases; unmatched bases: 7. The germline V gene encodes CDR1 SGHRS and CDR2 YFSETQ. The CDR3 has 15 residues. This CDR3 reads CASSSDRGLGTEAFF. The DNA of the CDR3 is TGCGCCAGCAGCAGTGACAGGGGGCTGGGCACTGAAGCTTTCTTT. Full variable domain (missing parts from reference TRBV5-1 and TRBJ1-1): KAGVTQTPRYLIKTRGQQVTLSCSPISGHRSVSWYQQTPGQGLQFLFEYFSETQRNKGNFPGRFSGRQFSNSRSEMNVSTLELGDSALYLCASSSDRGLGTEAFFGQGTRLTVV.

In this sample, this clonotype turned up a few times. CDR3 amino acids: CASSWGYNGNTEAFF. CDR3 in DNA: TGTGCCAGCAGCTGGGGTTATAACGGAAACACTGAAGCTTTCTTT. The chain combines TRBV5-5 with TRBJ1-1; D remains unclear. V dropped 3 bases and J dropped 2 bases, with 14 bases sitting between them. CDR1 is SGHKS, CDR2 YYEKEE, per germline (reference sequence). The length of the CDR3 is 15 residues.

In nucleotides, the CDR3 is TGTGCCAGCAGTGAAGTTCATTTGGATGAGCAGTTCTTC. Its protein is CASSEVHLDEQFF. The chain is built from TRBV2 and TRBJ2-1; D remains ambiguous. Germline V gene sequence: CDR1 SNHLY, CDR2 FYNNEI. V shed 1 base and J shed 8 bases, with 9 bases lying between them. This CDR3 is built from 13 residues.

The chain carries TRBV7-6 and TRBJ1-5; TRBD1 matches at 8 bases. The CDR3 totals 16 residues. Trimming at V came to 5 bases and at J to 3 bases, leaving 9 bases not matched to a gene. CDR1 and CDR2 (germline): SGHVS, FNYEAQ. The CDR3 region is CASSLQTGAPNQPQHF. DNA of the CDR3: TGTGCCAGCAGCCTCCAGACAGGGGCCCCCAATCAGCCCCAGCATTTT.